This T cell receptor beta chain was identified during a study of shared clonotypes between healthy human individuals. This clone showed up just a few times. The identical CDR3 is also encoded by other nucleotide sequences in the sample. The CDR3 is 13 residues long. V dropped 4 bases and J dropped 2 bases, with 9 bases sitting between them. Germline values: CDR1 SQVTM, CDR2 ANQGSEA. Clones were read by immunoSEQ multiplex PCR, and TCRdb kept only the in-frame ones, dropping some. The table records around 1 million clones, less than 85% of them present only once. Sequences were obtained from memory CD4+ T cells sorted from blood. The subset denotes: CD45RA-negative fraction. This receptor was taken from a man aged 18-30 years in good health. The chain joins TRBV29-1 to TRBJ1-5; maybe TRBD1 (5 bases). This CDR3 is CSVGEGGNQPQHF. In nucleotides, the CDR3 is TGCAGCGTTGGTGAAGGGGGCAATCAGCCCCAGCATTTT. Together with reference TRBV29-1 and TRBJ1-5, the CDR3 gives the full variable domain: SAVISQKPSRDICQRGTSLTIQCQVDSQVTMMFWYRQQPGQSLTLIATANQGSEATYESGFVIDKFPISRPNLTFSTLTVSNMSPEDSSIYLCSVGEGGNQPQHFGDGTRLSIL.